Shown below are 25 T cell receptor beta chains from a single sample sequenced in a study of vaccination and CD4 T cells after COVID-19. Via MiXCR, TCRdb re-called the PCR reads, giving one row per CDR3 protein. The sample lists about 24,000 distinct CDR3 sequences; approximately 51% were seen once. The sample consisted of CD4+ T cells from blood, taken before SARS-CoV-2 vaccination. These receptor sequences come from a human donor who had recovered from COVID-19.

The rearrangement links TRBV20-1 to TRBJ2-7; D not resolved. Germline lookup yields CDR1 DFQATT and CDR2 SNEGSKA (reference sequence). V was pared by 4 bases and J by 2 bases, with 18 bases between. The CDR3 is 15 amino acids. The CDR3 DNA reads as TGCAGTGCTACAGGCTACCTAACTCAAGCCTACGAGCAGTACTTC. Protein product: CSATGYLTQAYEQYF.

This rearrangement joins TRBV12-3 or TRBV12-4 to TRBJ1-1; TRBD1 aligns across 9 bases. V lost 7 bases to trimming and J lost 1 base; unmatched junction nucleotides: 1. The CDR3 consists of 13 residues. The CDR3 protein is CASNRGPNTEAFF. In DNA form, the CDR3 reads TGTGCCAGCAACAGGGGGCCGAACACTGAAGCTTTCTTT.

The chain carries TRBV15 and TRBJ2-7, with 7 bases identical to TRBD1. CDR1 is LNHNV, CDR2 YYDKDF, per germline (reference sequence). Germline trimming cut 5 bases from V and 5 bases from J; bases unmatched to any gene: 9. This CDR3 is built from 14 residues. CDR3 bases: TGTGCCACCAGCGGAGGACAGGAGTTCGACGAGCAGTACTTC. This codes for CATSGGQEFDEQYF. Full variable domain (rest looked up from reference TRBV15 and TRBJ2-7): DAMVIQNPRYQVTQFGKPVTLSCSQTLNHNVMYWYQQKSSQAPKLLFHYYDKDFNNEADTPDNFQSRRPNTSFCFLDIRSPGLGDTAMYLCATSGGQEFDEQYFGPGTRLTVT.

This clonotype appeared a few times. The chain combines TRBV20-1 with TRBJ2-7; D might be TRBD1 or TRBD2, each matching 5 bases. CDR3 size: 13 residues. V shed 2 bases and J shed 6 bases, with 14 bases lying between them. In germline, CDR1 is DFQATT, CDR2 SNEGSKA (reference sequence). CDR3 nucleotides: TGCAGTGCTAGAATTGGGGGAAACGGCGAGCAGTACTTC. This codes for CSARIGGNGEQYF.

The chain couples TRBV19 to TRBJ2-2, with D perhaps matching TRBD2 (6 bases). Germline V lookup: CDR1 LNHDA, CDR2 SQIVND (reference sequence). The CDR3 is 16 residues long. Trimming took off 7 bases at V and 2 bases at J, with 17 bases between the two ends. This CDR3 reads CASINRGKVNTGELFF. The CDR3 coding sequence is TGTGCCAGTATCAACCGGGGGAAGGTTAACACCGGGGAGCTGTTTTTT.

This clonotype was seen once. The chain carries TRBV28 and TRBJ2-6, with D possibly being TRBD1 or TRBD2 (5 bases each). The V gene's germline CDR1 is MDHEN and CDR2 SYDVKM. V was shortened by 7 bases and J by 2 bases, with 15 bases between the two germline ends. The length of the CDR3 is 16 residues. The CDR3, as DNA: TGTGCCAGCACCTTGCCCGGGGCAGCTGGGGCCAACGTCCTGACTTTC. It translates to CASTLPGAAGANVLTF.

This clonotype was observed a handful of times. This chain uses TRBV20-1 with TRBJ2-2, with D possibly being TRBD2 (7 bases). CDR3 length: 14 amino acids. Germline lookup yields CDR1 DFQATT and CDR2 SNEGSKA (reference sequence). Trimming shortened V by 6 bases and J by 4 bases, and 15 bases separated the two germline ends. The CDR3 DNA reads TGCAGTGCCCTCTGGGGGGGCACCACCGGGGAGCTGTTTTTT. As protein: CSALWGGTTGELFF.

In DNA form, the CDR3 reads TGCGCCAGCAGAGACCCCAATAGCGGGATGGGCAATGAGCAGTTCTTC. Translation: CASRDPNSGMGNEQFF. The rearrangement uses TRBV4-1 and TRBJ2-1; 8 nucleotides match TRBD2. The CDR3 sequence is 16 residues long. Germline CDR1 is MGHRA and CDR2 is YSYEKL. After removal of 6 bases from V and 6 bases from J, the junction contained 13 bases not matched to a gene.

This rearrangement joins TRBV12-3 or TRBV12-4 to TRBJ1-2; D unresolved. Trimming shortened V by 3 bases and J by 6 bases, and 11 bases separated the two germline ends. The CDR3 has 13 amino acids. The DNA of the CDR3 is TGTGCCAGCAGTTTGGATCTCGGTAATGGCTACACCTTC. Amino acid sequence: CASSLDLGNGYTF.

Regarding this clonotype: A junction end diverges from the germline sequence, so it may reflect a read error. The V and J genes are TRBV6-5 and TRBJ2-1; D ambiguous. Germline assignment: CDR1 MNHEY and CDR2 SVGAGI. The CDR3 has 13 residues. The CDR3, as DNA: TGTGCCAGCAGATACGACTCCTACAATGGGCAGTTCTTC. Translating it yields CASRYDSYNGQFF.

This chain uses TRBV10-3 with TRBJ2-7, with 7 bases matching TRBD1. This CDR3 is 15 amino acids long. Germline-derived CDR1 and CDR2 are ENHRY and SYGVKD. Unmatched junction bases numbered 14, after V lost 6 bases and J lost 6 bases. CDR3 DNA sequence: TGTGCCATCAGCCAGGGGGACAGCCGGGCGTCCGAGCAGTACTTC. Its protein is CAISQGDSRASEQYF.

V is TRBV6-1 and J is TRBJ2-1; D is uncertain. This CDR3 is built from 14 residues. Germline lookup yields CDR1 MNHNS and CDR2 SASEGT. V was shortened by 6 bases and J by 7 bases, with 16 bases between the two germline ends. CDR3 bases: TGTGCCAGCAGCCTTCGGTTTACACGGAATGAGCAGTTCTTC. It specifies CASSLRFTRNEQFF.

This clonotype came up once. The rearrangement joins TRBV7-2 to TRBJ1-2; possible D gene TRBD1, 5 bases. V lost 5 bases and J 4 bases, leaving 17 bases between the germline ends. The CDR3 sequence is 15 residues long. The V gene's germline CDR1 is SGHTA and CDR2 FQGNSA. CDR3 loop: CASSPGTATFYGYTF. The CDR3 bases are TGTGCCAGCAGCCCGGGGACGGCAACCTTCTATGGCTACACCTTC.

The chain uses TRBV10-3 and TRBJ2-5; D remains unclear. Trimming shortened V by 1 base and J by 5 bases, and 5 bases separated the two germline ends. Germline V gives CDR1 ENHRY, CDR2 SYGVKD. This CDR3 spans 12 amino acids. CDR3 coding DNA: TGTGCCATCAGTGAGTTAGAGGAGACCCAGTACTTC. It specifies CAISELEETQYF.

The V gene is TRBV7-2, the J gene TRBJ2-7, with D perhaps matching TRBD2 (5 bases). The germline V gene encodes CDR1 SGHTA and CDR2 FQGNSA. Trimming shortened V by 3 bases and J by 5 bases, and 11 bases separated the two germline ends. The length of the CDR3 is 13 residues. CDR3: CASSFGVNDEQYF. CDR3 nucleotides: TGTGCCAGCAGCTTCGGGGTTAACGACGAGCAGTACTTC.

The V gene is TRBV19, the J gene TRBJ1-1; unclear D gene. Between the trimmed V and J ends, which lost 4 bases and 4 bases, there was a span of 13 bases. The length of the CDR3 is 14 residues. Germline CDR1 LNHDA, CDR2 SQIVND (reference sequence). The CDR3 DNA reads as TGTGCCAGTAGTAGCGGCTACTTTGGCACTGAAGCTTTCTTT. The encoded protein is CASSSGYFGTEAFF.

This clonotype has only a few counts. The genes are TRBV6-1 and TRBJ1-1; possibly TRBD1 for D (5 bases). The V end lost 5 bases, the J end lost 4 bases, and 14 bases lay between the germline ends. The CDR3 contains 14 residues. Germline-derived CDR1 and CDR2 are MNHNS and SASEGT. CDR3 DNA: TGTGCCAGCAGTAGAGCGCCAGGGATCACTGAAGCTTTCTTT. It codes for CASSRAPGITEAFF.

This clonotype was seen a handful of times. The chain recombines TRBV7-8 with TRBJ1-2; D call uncertain. V was pared by 3 bases and J by 4 bases, with 9 bases between. The germline CDR1 and CDR2 sequences are SGHVS and FQNEAQ. The CDR3 loop spans 13 amino acids. The CDR3 nucleotides read TGTGCCAGCAGCTTCGGGATGGGCTATGGCTACACCTTC. This codes for CASSFGMGYGYTF.

The CDR3 spells CASSPSGAQETQYF. In DNA, the CDR3 is TGTGCCAGCTCACCATCAGGGGCCCAAGAGACCCAGTACTTC. The V and J genes are TRBV18 and TRBJ2-5; D is possibly TRBD1 (6 bases). The V end lost 2 bases, the J end lost 1 base, and 8 bases lay between the germline ends. The CDR3 contains 14 residues. Per germline, CDR1 KGHSH and CDR2 LQKENI.

This sequence joins TRBV6-5 and TRBJ1-2; no firm D call. The CDR3 has 13 residues. The V end was cut by 2 bases, the J end by 0 bases, with 4 bases between. Germline lookup yields CDR1 MNHEY and CDR2 SVGAGI. The CDR3 DNA is TGTGCCAGCAGTTACGGTACTAACTATGGCTACACCTTC. Its translation: CASSYGTNYGYTF.

The chain uses TRBV20-1 and TRBJ1-5; D is ambiguous. The CDR3 has 12 residues. Germline V gene sequence: CDR1 DFQATT, CDR2 SNEGSKA (reference sequence). V was trimmed by 5 bases and J by 6 bases, leaving 11 bases between them. CDR3 in DNA: TGCAGTGCTGACCGTCTGGCTCAGCCCCAGCATTTT. Translated, it gives CSADRLAQPQHF.

This clonotype showed up just a few times. This sequence joins TRBV20-1 and TRBJ2-3; tentatively, D is TRBD2 (5 bases). Germline V lookup: CDR1 DFQATT, CDR2 SNEGSKA (reference sequence). V was shortened by 6 bases and J by 2 bases, with 15 bases between the two germline ends. CDR3 length: 14 amino acids. In nucleotides, the CDR3 is TGCAGTGCCAGACGGGGAGTTACCACAGATACGCAGTATTTT. Translating gives CSARRGVTTDTQYF.

This chain uses TRBV15 with TRBJ2-1, with D perhaps matching TRBD2 (5 bases). This CDR3 contains 13 residues. Between the trimmed V and J ends, which lost 2 bases and 8 bases, there was a span of 10 bases. From germline, CDR1 is LNHNV and CDR2 YYDKDF (reference sequence). CDR3 nucleotides: TGTGCCACCAGCAGAACGCGGGTGGATGAGCAGTTCTTC. Encoded protein: CATSRTRVDEQFF.

The V and J genes are TRBV6-1 and TRBJ1-3, with TRBD1 matching over 7 bases. V was clipped by 6 bases and J by 0 bases; unmatched bases: 5. The germline V gene encodes CDR1 MNHNS and CDR2 SASEGT. The CDR3 consists of 15 residues. CDR3 nucleotides: TGTGCCAGCAGCGACAGGGCAAGCTCTGGAAACACCATATATTTT. Translated, it gives CASSDRASSGNTIYF.

In this sample, this clonotype turned up a few times. V gene TRBV15 combines with J gene TRBJ2-5, with D unclear. Germline CDR1 LNHNV, CDR2 YYDKDF (reference sequence). The CDR3 spans 14 residues. The V end lost 1 base, the J end lost 4 bases, and 10 bases lay between the germline ends. CDR3 sequence (DNA): TGTGCCACCAGCAGAGGTATCCCCCTAGAGACCCAGTACTTC. It codes for CATSRGIPLETQYF.